This T cell receptor beta chain appears in the sequencing data of a study of blood T cell repertoires in COVID-19. On the study more broadly: Two negative PCRs, clearance, or symptom resolution characterized the recovered Cohort 3 donors. The study drew acute and convalescent COVID-19 samples from the United States, Italy and Spain.

In assigning cohorts, the study relied on participant-reported clinical history. Assay used: immunoSEQ multiplex PCR; TCRdb lists only in-frame clones, some missing. Seen here are some 300,000 clones, around 89% observed once, and the top ten hold around 2%. Germline values: CDR1 SGHRS, CDR2 YFSETQ. V trimming: 2 bases; J trimming: 0 bases; junction bases outside the gene matches: 4. The CDR3 covers 15 residues. The specimen sequenced was PBMCs or T cells enriched from blood (not recorded which). The genes are TRBV5-1 and TRBJ2-7, with TRBD1 matching 8 bases. The sequence was collected from a woman aged 55-70 years in a cohort exposed to, infected with or recovered from COVID-19 (not recorded which). CDR3 DNA: TGCGCCAGCAGCTTAAGGGACAGGCCCTCCTACGAGCAGTACTTC. It encodes CASSLRDRPSYEQYF.